One sample yielded the 30 T cell receptor beta chains listed below, sequenced in a study of T cells after yellow fever vaccination. TCRdb analysed the 5' RACE reads with MiXCR anew, one entry per CDR3 protein. In the table there are around 350,000 distinct CDR3 sequences, around 10% of which are singletons. The input for sequencing was PBMCs, taken on the day of the first yellow fever vaccination. The source is a young man who received the YFV17D yellow fever vaccine.

This chain connects TRBV11-2 to TRBJ1-2; tentatively, D is TRBD1 (6 bases). CDR1 is SGHAT and CDR2 is FQNNGV in the germline V gene. Trimming stripped 5 bases from V and 6 bases from J, with 19 bases between. The CDR3 is made up of 15 amino acids. The CDR3 loop reads CASSLQWGAEDGYTF. In DNA form, the CDR3 reads TGTGCCAGCAGCCTTCAATGGGGGGCCGAGGATGGCTACACCTTC.

The rearrangement joins TRBV5-1 to TRBJ2-7, with no clear D. Germline assignment: CDR1 SGHRS and CDR2 YFSETQ. Trimming removed 0 bases at V and 7 bases at J, with 20 bases between. CDR3 length equals 16 residues. The chain's CDR3 is CASSLGGLIFSREQYF. CDR3 DNA: TGCGCCAGCAGCTTGGGGGGATTGATCTTCTCACGGGAGCAGTACTTC. Filled out from reference TRBV5-1 and TRBJ2-7, the complete variable domain reads KAGVTQTPRYLIKTRGQQVTLSCSPISGHRSVSWYQQTPGQGLQFLFEYFSETQRNKGNFPGRFSGRQFSNSRSEMNVSTLELGDSALYLCASSLGGLIFSREQYFGPGTRLTVT.

This clonotype was seen only a few times. This chain joins TRBV6-5 and TRBJ2-7, with a possible D match to TRBD1 (6 bases). The CDR3 extends over 16 amino acids. V was shortened by 2 bases and J by 5 bases, with 19 bases between the two germline ends. The germline CDR1 and CDR2 sequences are MNHEY and SVGAGI. CDR3 coding DNA: TGTGCCAGCAGTTACGGATCGTGGGACAATCGGGACGAGCAGTACTTC. Its protein product is CASSYGSWDNRDEQYF.

The chain carries TRBV20-1 and TRBJ2-3; no clear D. The V and J ends lost 4 bases and 4 bases respectively, with 12 bases between them. This CDR3 spans 13 amino acids. Germline CDR1 and CDR2: DFQATT and SNEGSKA (reference sequence). In nucleotides, the CDR3 is TGCAGTGCTATGGCATTTACTTCAGATACGCAGTATTTT. It translates to CSAMAFTSDTQYF.

The rearrangement uses TRBV15 and TRBJ1-3; D remains ambiguous. Germline V gene data show CDR1 as LNHNV and CDR2 as YYDKDF (reference sequence). V was cut by 1 base and J by 0 bases, with 7 bases left in between. The CDR3 extends over 15 amino acids. CDR3 bases: TGTGCCACCAGCAGAGGGCGGAACTCTGGAAACACCATATATTTT. Its translation is CATSRGRNSGNTIYF.

This sequence joins TRBV20-1 and TRBJ2-7; 7 nucleotides line up with TRBD1. Unmatched junction bases numbered 8, after V lost 0 bases and J lost 6 bases. CDR1 DFQATT and CDR2 SNEGSKA come from the germline V gene (reference sequence). This CDR3 is built from 14 residues. The DNA of the CDR3 is TGCAGTGCTAGAGATAACAGGGGAAACTCCGAGCAGTACTTC. Translated, it gives CSARDNRGNSEQYF.

This clonotype was counted between two and nine times. The chain employs TRBV7-9 and TRBJ2-7; 7 bases map to TRBD2. V trimming: 0 bases; J trimming: 2 bases; junction bases outside the gene matches: 7. This CDR3 has 16 amino acids. Germline values: CDR1 SEHNR, CDR2 FQNEAQ (reference sequence). The CDR3 coding sequence is TGTGCCAGCAGCTTAGCTCCCAGCGGGGATACCTACGAGCAGTACTTC. It encodes CASSLAPSGDTYEQYF.

The CDR3: CASSLDYTYNEQFF. As DNA, the CDR3 is TGTGCCAGCAGCCTGGACTACACGTACAATGAGCAGTTCTTC. J is TRBJ2-1 and V is TRBV6-1; tentatively, D is TRBD2 (6 bases). The germline V gene encodes CDR1 MNHNS and CDR2 SASEGT. This CDR3 spans 14 amino acids. The ends were cut back, 6 bases at V and 4 bases at J, with 13 bases in the middle.

This clonotype was seen ten or more times. This chain joins TRBV15 and TRBJ2-1, with 8 bases identical to TRBD2. The CDR3 runs 13 residues. Germline lookup yields CDR1 LNHNV and CDR2 YYDKDF (reference sequence). The ends lost 6 bases at V and 6 bases at J; junction bases unmatched: 4. CDR3 residues: CATRPGGLNEQFF. Here the CDR3 DNA reads TGTGCCACCAGGCCGGGGGGGCTCAATGAGCAGTTCTTC.

This clonotype was seen at least ten times. The chain carries TRBV12-3 or TRBV12-4 and TRBJ2-7; D gene ambiguous. V dropped 5 bases and J dropped 2 bases, with 10 bases sitting between them. This CDR3 is 13 amino acids long. Here the CDR3 DNA reads TGTGCCAGCAGTCCCGGGTACCCCTACGAGCAGTACTTC. Protein product: CASSPGYPYEQYF.

This clonotype was counted a few times. The V gene is TRBV11-1, the J gene TRBJ1-6; 11 positions match TRBD1. Trimming at V came to 0 bases and at J to 9 bases, leaving 10 bases not matched to a gene. Germline-derived CDR1 and CDR2 are SGHAT and FQDESV (reference sequence). The CDR3 runs 18 residues. CDR3 sequence (DNA): TGTGCCAGCAGCTTAGCGGTGAGGGACAGGGGGGACGGTTCACCCCTCCACTTT. Its protein is CASSLAVRDRGDGSPLHF.

This clonotype was detected only a few times. V usage is TRBV7-9 and J usage is TRBJ2-7; maybe TRBD2 (7 bases). Deletions cut 5 bases from V and 7 bases from J, with 24 bases between. CDR1 is SEHNR and CDR2 is FQNEAQ in the germline V gene (reference sequence). The length of the CDR3 is 16 residues. The CDR3 reads CASSPRDRGAFGEQYF. CDR3 DNA sequence: TGTGCCAGCAGCCCCAGGGACCGGGGGGCTTTCGGGGAGCAGTACTTC.

This sequence joins TRBV6-2 or TRBV6-3 and TRBJ2-2; a possible D gene is TRBD1 (6 bases). From germline, CDR1 is MNHEY and CDR2 SVGEGT. The CDR3 runs 16 residues. Trimming cost V 2 bases and J 7 bases, with 17 bases left between them. CDR3 DNA: TGTGCCAGCAGTTACGGGCTGGGGGCTGGTGTCGGGGAGCTGTTTTTT. Residues: CASSYGLGAGVGELFF.

This sequence joins TRBV20-1 and TRBJ2-2; 7 bases are shared with TRBD2. This CDR3 contains 15 residues. Germline CDR1 DFQATT, CDR2 SNEGSKA (reference sequence). Trimming at V came to 0 bases and at J to 6 bases, leaving 7 bases not matched to a gene. In nucleotides, the CDR3 is TGCAGTGCTAGAGATAGGCGACTAGCCTCCGGGGAGCTGTTTTTT. It is translated as CSARDRRLASGELFF.

This clonotype has a handful of counts. V is TRBV7-8 and J is TRBJ1-5; 8 nucleotides line up with TRBD1. The junction had 6 bases not matched to a gene; V was cut back by 5 bases and J by 0 bases. Looked up from germline, CDR1 is SGHVS and CDR2 is FQNEAQ. The CDR3 runs to 16 residues. The CDR3 DNA sequence: TGTGCCAGCAGCCCCGGGACAGGAGTTAGCAATCAGCCCCAGCATTTT. Its protein product is CASSPGTGVSNQPQHF.

The chain is built from TRBV7-8 and TRBJ2-1; D may match TRBD1 or TRBD2 (5 bases each). V lost 4 bases and J 10 bases, leaving 11 bases between the germline ends. Germline CDR1 is SGHVS and CDR2 is FQNEAQ. CDR3 length: 12 amino acids. The CDR3 DNA is TGTGCCAGCAGCTCCGGGACCCAAGAGCAGTTCTTC. Translating gives CASSSGTQEQFF.

The rearrangement joins TRBV27 to TRBJ1-6, with D uncertain. CDR3 size: 13 residues. V lost 5 bases, J lost 1 base, and 3 bases lay in between. Germline V CDR1 and CDR2: MNHEY, SMNVEV (reference sequence). This CDR3 reads CASSPSYNSPLHF. The CDR3 DNA reads TGTGCCAGCAGTCCGTCCTATAATTCACCCCTCCACTTT.

The chain recombines TRBV4-3 with TRBJ2-7, with D possibly TRBD2 on 5 matching bases. The CDR3 has 14 residues. V was trimmed by 3 bases and J by 3 bases, leaving 12 bases between them. The V gene's germline CDR1 is LGHNA and CDR2 YSLEER. CDR3 nucleotide sequence: TGCGCCAGCAGCCAGGAAACCGGGAACTACGAGCAGTACTTC. This gives the protein CASSQETGNYEQYF.

This clonotype appeared many times. V and J are TRBV7-2 and TRBJ2-5; 9 bases are a match to TRBD2. The CDR3 has 16 amino acids. Germline trimming cut 5 bases from V and 3 bases from J; bases unmatched to any gene: 10. Germline V lookup: CDR1 SGHTA, CDR2 FQGNSA. Here the CDR3 DNA reads TGTGCCAGCAGCCCGAATCCGGGACTAGCTGAAGAGACCCAGTACTTC. This translates into CASSPNPGLAEETQYF.

In its sample, this clonotype was seen a few times. The chain combines TRBV6-1 with TRBJ2-2, with D perhaps matching TRBD1 (6 bases). V dropped 8 bases and J dropped 0 bases, with 10 bases sitting between them. The CDR3 extends over 14 amino acids. Per the germline V gene, CDR1 is MNHNS and CDR2 is SASEGT. The CDR3 loop is CASVGGANTGELFF. The CDR3, as DNA: TGTGCCAGCGTAGGGGGAGCGAACACCGGGGAGCTGTTTTTT.

In this sample, this clonotype turned up a few times. This chain joins TRBV4-3 and TRBJ2-7; tentatively, D is TRBD1 (6 bases). V was shortened by 0 bases and J by 4 bases, with 19 bases between the two germline ends. The CDR3 has 17 amino acids. Germline CDR1 reads LGHNA; CDR2 reads YSLEER. The DNA of the CDR3 is TGCGCCAGCAGCCAAGATAGTTACTGGGCAGGGGAATACGAGCAGTACGTC. It specifies CASSQDSYWAGEYEQYV.

A few counts support this clonotype. The chain joins TRBV7-3 to TRBJ2-4, with D possibly TRBD2 on 6 matching bases. The CDR3 has 14 amino acids. CDR1 is SGHTA, CDR2 FQGTGA, per germline. V gave up 1 base and J gave up 6 bases, with 10 bases separating them. The CDR3 here is CASSLNPGGNIQYF. DNA for the CDR3: TGTGCCAGCAGCTTAAATCCCGGGGGAAACATTCAGTACTTC.

The chain carries TRBV9 and TRBJ2-1, with TRBD2 identical over 12 bases. The V gene's germline CDR1 is SGDLS and CDR2 YYNGEE. The V segment lost 0 bases and the J segment 6 bases; nucleotides outside the gene matches: 1. The CDR3 is made up of 15 amino acids. The chain's CDR3 is CASSVASGGGNEQFF. The CDR3 bases are TGTGCCAGCAGCGTAGCTAGCGGGGGGGGCAATGAGCAGTTCTTC.

The chain is built from TRBV3-1 and TRBJ2-3, with D unclear. The CDR3 runs 17 residues. The V gene lost 0 bases and the J gene lost 7 bases, with 20 bases spanning the gap. The germline V gene encodes CDR1 LGHDT and CDR2 YNNKEL (reference sequence). The CDR3 region has the DNA TGTGCCAGCAGCCAAGACCGGGCTAGTCAGGCGATGTATACGCAGTATTTT. Encoded protein: CASSQDRASQAMYTQYF.

This clonotype was picked up a small number of times. This chain uses TRBV12-5 with TRBJ2-5; TRBD2 matches 12 bases. Trimming at V came to 5 bases and at J to 3 bases, leaving 4 bases not matched to a gene. In germline, CDR1 is LGHNT, CDR2 FRNRAP. The CDR3 loop spans 15 amino acids. The DNA for the CDR3 is TGTGCTAGTGGTCAGACTAGCGGGGGAGAAGAGACCCAGTACTTC. Protein sequence: CASGQTSGGEETQYF.

This clonotype has more than one count but fewer than ten. This sequence joins TRBV5-1 and TRBJ1-2; D may be TRBD1 (5 bases). The length of the CDR3 is 15 residues. The germline V gene encodes CDR1 SGHRS and CDR2 YFSETQ. The ends were cut back, 4 bases at V and 8 bases at J, with 21 bases in the middle. The CDR3 DNA reads as TGCGCCAGCAGCACTGGGGCAGAAACAGTTTCCGGCTACACCTTC. This translates into CASSTGAETVSGYTF. Filled out from reference TRBV5-1 and TRBJ1-2, the complete variable domain reads KAGVTQTPRYLIKTRGQQVTLSCSPISGHRSVSWYQQTPGQGLQFLFEYFSETQRNKGNFPGRFSGRQFSNSRSEMNVSTLELGDSALYLCASSTGAETVSGYTFGSGTRLTVV.

This clonotype was counted a few times. V gene TRBV7-3 combines with J gene TRBJ2-1; the D is unclear. There are 12 residues in the CDR3. The V gene lost 6 bases and the J gene lost 6 bases, with 9 bases spanning the gap. Germline lookup yields CDR1 SGHTA and CDR2 FQGTGA. DNA of the CDR3: TGTGCCAGCAGTAATACACCCAATGAGCAGTTCTTC. Translating it yields CASSNTPNEQFF.

The chain couples TRBV10-2 to TRBJ2-1; TRBD2 agrees at 9 bases. The V segment lost 0 bases and the J segment 7 bases; nucleotides outside the gene matches: 4. This CDR3 region has 15 residues. Germline lookup yields CDR1 WSHSY and CDR2 SAAADI. The CDR3 DNA reads as TGCGCCAGCAGTGAGTCGGGCCTAGCGGGGAATGAGCAGTTCTTC. It translates to CASSESGLAGNEQFF.

The genes are TRBV5-1 and TRBJ2-3; D gene ambiguous. This CDR3 comprises 19 residues. Deletions cut 1 base from V and 1 base from J, with 22 bases between. Per germline, CDR1 SGHRS and CDR2 YFSETQ. DNA for the CDR3: TGCGCCAGCAGCTTGCATGGGGTTTCCCTCTTTTCTGGCACAGATACGCAGTATTTT. This codes for CASSLHGVSLFSGTDTQYF.

This chain connects TRBV7-2 to TRBJ1-1, with 9 bases aligning to TRBD1. Trimming removed 10 bases from V and 0 bases from J; junction bases left unmatched: 6. Germline CDR1 is SGHTA and CDR2 is FQGNSA. CDR3 length equals 14 residues. CDR3: CATTGQGMNTEAFF. CDR3 coding DNA: TGTGCCACCACGGGACAGGGCATGAACACTGAAGCTTTCTTT.